Shown below are 16 T cell receptor beta chains from a single sample sequenced in a study of vaccination and CD4 T cells after COVID-19. Once obtained from cultured CD4+ T cells, the DNA was sequenced using the Oncomine TCR Beta short-read assay. TCRdb re-called the PCR reads through MiXCR, storing one row per CDR3 protein. This sample has some 24,000 distinct CDR3 sequences; roughly 41% occur once, and the top ten carry roughly 4%. Antigens of these TCRs are unknown. Time point: late sampling 161 to 241 days after vaccination in a few convalescent patients. Indicated treatment: roughly 11-day PBMC culture with coronavirus spike peptide pools or control peptides (ViraFEST assay). The source material was CD4+ T cells from blood, cultured in vitro, sampled about 7 months after SARS-CoV-2 vaccination. The receptors originated from a human donor who had recovered from COVID-19.

The V and J genes are TRBV20-1 and TRBJ2-7; possibly TRBD1 for D (6 bases). Between the trimmed V and J ends, which lost 5 bases and 1 base, there was a span of 15 bases. The CDR3 is 14 residues long. Germline V gene data show CDR1 as DFQATT and CDR2 as SNEGSKA (reference sequence). In DNA, the CDR3 is TGCAGTGCTGAGGACAGACAGACATCCTACGAGCAGTACTTC. This encodes CSAEDRQTSYEQYF.

The V call is TRBV20-1, the J call TRBJ2-7; 7 nucleotides match TRBD1. The CDR3 has 14 residues. Germline CDR1 and CDR2: DFQATT and SNEGSKA (reference sequence). Germline trimming cut 6 bases from V and 2 bases from J; bases unmatched to any gene: 10. The CDR3 protein is CSALDRTPPYEQYF. The CDR3 DNA is TGCAGTGCACTGGACAGGACCCCCCCCTACGAGCAGTACTTC.

This clonotype was observed a few times. This rearrangement joins TRBV7-9 to TRBJ2-7; 9 nucleotides align to TRBD2. The V segment lost 3 bases and the J segment 9 bases; nucleotides outside the gene matches: 12. CDR1 is SEHNR, CDR2 FQNEAQ, per germline (reference sequence). The CDR3 extends over 15 amino acids. This chain's CDR3 is CASSLRAGGPLRQYF. The CDR3, as DNA: TGTGCCAGCAGCTTGAGAGCGGGGGGACCCCTACGGCAGTACTTC.

V is TRBV4-2 and J is TRBJ2-5; TRBD2 aligns across 13 bases. Germline CDR1 LGHNA, CDR2 YNFKEQ. The CDR3 has 17 amino acids. With 1 base clipped from V and 4 bases from J, the junction kept 6 bases outside the gene matches. In DNA, the CDR3 is TGTGCCAGCAGCCAAGTGGGACTAGCGGGACGGGGAGAGACCCAGTACTTC. Protein: CASSQVGLAGRGETQYF.

This clonotype has a handful of counts. The chain is built from TRBV6-1 and TRBJ2-7; 9 nucleotides match TRBD1. The junction had 6 bases not matched to a gene; V was cut back by 6 bases and J by 6 bases. The CDR3 runs to 13 residues. CDR1 MNHNS and CDR2 SASEGT come from the germline V gene. CDR3 sequence reads: CASRDRGVSEQYF. The CDR3 DNA is TGTGCCAGCAGGGACAGGGGAGTTTCCGAGCAGTACTTC.

The rearrangement links TRBV6-1 to TRBJ1-6; 10 bases are shared with TRBD1. Germline V gene sequence: CDR1 MNHNS, CDR2 SASEGT. Trimming cost V 6 bases and J 3 bases; bases outside gene matches: 5. This CDR3 comprises 16 residues. The CDR3 loop is CASRSGTGDYNSPLHF. CDR3 sequence (DNA): TGTGCCAGCAGGTCCGGGACAGGGGACTATAATTCACCCCTCCACTTT.

The V and J genes are TRBV7-9 and TRBJ2-5, with D tentatively TRBD2 (6 bases). The germline V gene has CDR1 SEHNR and CDR2 FQNEAQ (reference sequence). Deletions cut 11 bases from V and 5 bases from J, with 12 bases between. The CDR3 contains 11 residues. The CDR3 reads CASGRMETQYF. The CDR3 DNA is TGTGCCTCGGGGAGGATGGAGACCCAGTACTTC.

The chain joins TRBV20-1 to TRBJ2-1; 15 positions agree with TRBD2. The germline V gene has CDR1 DFQATT and CDR2 SNEGSKA (reference sequence). The trim removed 4 bases at V and 0 bases at J, leaving 7 bases unmatched. CDR3 size: 18 residues. CDR3: CSATTGLAGGSSYNEQFF. Written as DNA, the CDR3 is TGCAGTGCTACTACAGGACTAGCGGGAGGGAGCTCCTACAATGAGCAGTTCTTC.

The sample holds one count of this clonotype. The J gene is TRBJ2-1, the V gene TRBV7-9; 11 nucleotides align to TRBD1. The germline CDR1 and CDR2 sequences are SEHNR and FQNEAQ (reference sequence). With 6 bases clipped from V and 3 bases from J, the junction kept 7 bases outside the gene matches. CDR3 size: 16 residues. The DNA of the CDR3 is TGTGCCAGCAGTCCCACAGGGACAGGGGGCTACAATGAGCAGTTCTTC. Encoded protein: CASSPTGTGGYNEQFF.

The rearrangement uses TRBV29-1 and TRBJ1-2, with 10 bases aligning to TRBD1. The CDR3 runs to 13 residues. The germline CDR1 and CDR2 sequences are SQVTM and ANQGSEA. V lost 6 bases, J lost 5 bases, and 6 bases stayed unmatched. CDR3 sequence (DNA): TGCAGCGTAGCGACAGGGGGCCTGTATGGCTACACCTTC. This codes for CSVATGGLYGYTF.

The chain joins TRBV7-2 to TRBJ2-7, with D perhaps matching TRBD2 (5 bases). CDR1 and CDR2 from the germline V gene are SGHTA and FQGNSA. The length of the CDR3 is 13 residues. V lost 5 bases to trimming and J lost 7 bases, with 15 bases between them. The CDR3 DNA sequence: TGTGCCAGCAGCAAGGACTTGAATTCAGAGCAGTACTTC. The encoded protein is CASSKDLNSEQYF. Variable domain in full (rest from reference TRBV7-2 and TRBJ2-7): GAGVSQSPSNKVTEKGKDVELRCDPISGHTALYWYRQSLGQGLEFLIYFQGNSAPDKSGLPSDRFSAERTGGSVSTLTIQRTQQEDSAVYLCASSKDLNSEQYFGPGTRLTVT.

The rearrangement joins TRBV6-1 to TRBJ1-1; weak D call: TRBD1 (6 bases). The CDR3 has 15 amino acids. With 8 bases removed from V and 6 bases from J, the gap between germline ends came to 22 bases. Germline CDR1 and CDR2: MNHNS and SASEGT. CDR3 region: CASRNGAGEGAEAFF. DNA of the CDR3: TGTGCCAGCCGAAACGGCGCAGGGGAAGGCGCTGAAGCTTTCTTT.

This sequence joins TRBV27 and TRBJ2-7, with 9 bases fitting TRBD2. The CDR3 totals 15 residues. The ends lost 4 bases at V and 0 bases at J; junction bases unmatched: 4. Germline V CDR1 and CDR2: MNHEY, SMNVEV (reference sequence). In DNA form, the CDR3 reads TGTGCCAGCAGTTATACTAGCGGGCCCTCCTACGAGCAGTACTTC. It is translated as CASSYTSGPSYEQYF.

Concerning this clonotype: The limits of the CDR3 on the DNA are not certain, so only TCRdb's listed CDR3 is given. V and J are TRBV7-6 and TRBJ2-7; the D segment call TRBD1 is taken from the table without a DNA check. A total of 21 residues make up the CDR3, ends included. Germline V gives CDR1 SGHVS, CDR2 FNYEAQ. CDR3 region: CASSFYICSARRGAPPHEQYF.

J is TRBJ2-7 and V is TRBV7-2; D remains ambiguous. Germline CDR1 and CDR2: SGHTA and FQGNSA. V dropped 5 bases and J dropped 4 bases, with 6 bases sitting between them. CDR3 length: 11 residues. The CDR3 here is CASSLIYEQYF. The CDR3 DNA reads as TGTGCCAGCAGCCTAATTTACGAGCAGTACTTC.

CDR3 in amino acids: CSAAQGRHYEQYF. CDR3 bases: TGCAGCGCCGCTCAGGGGCGACACTACGAGCAGTACTTC. The chain links TRBV20-1 to TRBJ2-7; D might be TRBD1 (6 bases). The CDR3 runs 13 residues. Germline CDR1 DFQATT, CDR2 SNEGSKA (reference sequence).